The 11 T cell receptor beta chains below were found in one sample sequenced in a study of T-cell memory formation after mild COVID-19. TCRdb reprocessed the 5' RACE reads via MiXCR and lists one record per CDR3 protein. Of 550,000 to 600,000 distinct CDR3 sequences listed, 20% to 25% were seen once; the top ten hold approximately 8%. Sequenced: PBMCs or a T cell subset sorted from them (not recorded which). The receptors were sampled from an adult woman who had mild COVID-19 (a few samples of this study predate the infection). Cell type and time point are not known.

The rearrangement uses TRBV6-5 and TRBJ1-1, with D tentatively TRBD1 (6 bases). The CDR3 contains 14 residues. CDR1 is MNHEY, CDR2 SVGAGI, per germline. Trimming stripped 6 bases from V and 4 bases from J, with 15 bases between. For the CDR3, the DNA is TGTGCCAGCAGCCCAACAGGGCCCAGCACTGAAGCTTTCTTT. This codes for CASSPTGPSTEAFF.

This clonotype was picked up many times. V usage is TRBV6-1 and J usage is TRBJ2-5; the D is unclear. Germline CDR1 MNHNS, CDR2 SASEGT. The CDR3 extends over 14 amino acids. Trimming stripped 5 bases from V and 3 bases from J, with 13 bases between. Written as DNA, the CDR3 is TGTGCCAGCAGTAGAGCTATCGGCAAAGAGACCCAGTACTTC. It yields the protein CASSRAIGKETQYF.

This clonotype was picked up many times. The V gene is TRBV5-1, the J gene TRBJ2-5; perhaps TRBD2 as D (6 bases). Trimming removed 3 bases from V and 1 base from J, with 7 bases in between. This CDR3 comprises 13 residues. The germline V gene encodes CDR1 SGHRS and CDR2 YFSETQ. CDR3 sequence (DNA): TGCGCCAGCAGCTACGGGGGCCAAGAGACCCAGTACTTC. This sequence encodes CASSYGGQETQYF.

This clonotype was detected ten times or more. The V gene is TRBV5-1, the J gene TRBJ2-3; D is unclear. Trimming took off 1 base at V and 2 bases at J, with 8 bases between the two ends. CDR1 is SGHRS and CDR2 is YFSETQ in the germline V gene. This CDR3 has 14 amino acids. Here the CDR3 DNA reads TGCGCCAGCAGCTTGACGCTTGTCACAGATACGCAGTATTTT. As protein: CASSLTLVTDTQYF.

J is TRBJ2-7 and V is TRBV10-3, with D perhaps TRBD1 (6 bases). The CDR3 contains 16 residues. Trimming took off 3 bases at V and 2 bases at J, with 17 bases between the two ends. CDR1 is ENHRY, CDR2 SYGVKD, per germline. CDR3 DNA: TGTGCCATCAGTGACCCCGGGCTGGGGGCAACCTACGAGCAGTACTTC. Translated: CAISDPGLGATYEQYF.

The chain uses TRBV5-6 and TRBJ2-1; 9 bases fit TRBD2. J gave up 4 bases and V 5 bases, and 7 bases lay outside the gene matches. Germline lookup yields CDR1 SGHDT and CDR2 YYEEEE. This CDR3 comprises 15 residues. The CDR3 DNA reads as TGTGCCAGCAGACAGAGCGGGGGGCCATACAATGAGCAGTTCTTC. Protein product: CASRQSGGPYNEQFF.

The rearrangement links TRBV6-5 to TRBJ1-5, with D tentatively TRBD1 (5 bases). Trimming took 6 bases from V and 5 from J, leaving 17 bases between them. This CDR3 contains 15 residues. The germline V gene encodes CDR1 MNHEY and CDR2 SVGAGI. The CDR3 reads CASRAGFGAYQPQHF. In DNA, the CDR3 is TGTGCCAGCAGAGCAGGGTTTGGTGCGTATCAGCCCCAGCATTTT.

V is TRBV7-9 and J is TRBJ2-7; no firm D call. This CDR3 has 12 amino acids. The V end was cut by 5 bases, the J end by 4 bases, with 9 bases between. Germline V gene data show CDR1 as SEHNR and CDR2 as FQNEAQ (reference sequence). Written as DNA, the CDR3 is TGTGCCAGCAGCCCTCTCCAGTACGAGCAGTACTTC. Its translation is CASSPLQYEQYF.

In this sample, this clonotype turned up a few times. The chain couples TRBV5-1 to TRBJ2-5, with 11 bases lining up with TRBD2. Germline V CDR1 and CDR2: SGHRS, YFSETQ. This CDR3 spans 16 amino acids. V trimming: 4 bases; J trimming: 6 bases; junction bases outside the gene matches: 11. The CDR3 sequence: CASSPDSGGGEKTQYF. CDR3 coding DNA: TGCGCCAGCAGCCCGGATAGCGGGGGGGGCGAAAAGACCCAGTACTTC.

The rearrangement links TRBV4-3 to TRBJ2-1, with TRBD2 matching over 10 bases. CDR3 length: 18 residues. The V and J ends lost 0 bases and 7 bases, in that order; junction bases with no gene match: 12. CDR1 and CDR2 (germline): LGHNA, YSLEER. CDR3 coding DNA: TGCGCCAGCAGCCAAGATTTGACAAGAAGCGGGAGGGAGAATGAGCAGTTCTTC. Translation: CASSQDLTRSGRENEQFF.

CDR3 DNA: TGTGCCAGCAGTTCTCGCGGGGGGGCCGGAGAGACCCAGTACTTC. Amino acids: CASSSRGGAGETQYF. The genes are TRBV6-6 and TRBJ2-5; 9 bases match TRBD2. Trimming removed 4 bases from V and 4 bases from J; junction bases left unmatched: 7. Germline V gene data show CDR1 as MNHNY and CDR2 as SVGAGI (reference sequence). The CDR3 sequence is 15 residues long.